The sequence of this T cell receptor (beta chain) was determined in a study of blood T cell repertoires in COVID-19. The wider study: T cells, B-cell-depleted T cells, or PBMCs provided the cDNA or gDNA that served as material.

In the authors' workflow: Researchers report that nucleated cell counts were estimated from reference gene primer amplification. Data came from immunoSEQ multiplex PCR; TCRdb stores just in-frame clones and leaves some out. The D gene and trimming were derived from the DNA, and the V and J assignments and clone size from that table. Here the sample spans around 100,000 clones, just over 90% being singletons. V was clipped by 4 bases and J by 8 bases; unmatched bases: 6. The CDR3 has 13 residues. Germline V gene sequence: CDR1 MNHEY, CDR2 SMNVEV (reference sequence). The sequenced sample consisted of peripheral blood. This TCR derives from a man in his forties or fifties with active COVID-19. This chain links TRBV27 with TRBJ1-2, with TRBD1 matching over 8 bases. The CDR3 coding sequence is TGTGCCAGCAGTTCGACAGGGGTGGGGGGCTACACCTTC. Encoded protein: CASSSTGVGGYTF.